The entry below describes one T cell receptor beta chain. Antigen unknown. The repertoire was sequenced with immunoSEQ multiplex PCR; TCRdb's copy has only in-frame clones and lacks some. The sample lists roughly 70,000 clones, approximately 88% occurring once. Time point indicated: week 11, during vaccination. The content of each vaccine dose was 300 ug of mutant IDH1 20-mer peptide, and topical imiquimod accompanied it. New WHO grade 3 or 4 astrocytomas that were IDH1-mutant and ATRX-lost occurred in the donors. The sample belongs to a study of a mutant IDH1 vaccine in newly diagnosed glioma. Study background: Vaccination was launched 4-6 weeks after radiotherapy alone, or with temozolomide cycles. Treated patients had a mean age of roughly 40 years and a roughly 60% male, roughly 40% female split. Most patients had received both radiotherapy and temozolomide, the prior options being radiotherapy, temozolomide, or both.

Trimming took 6 bases from V and 5 from J, leaving 22 bases between them. The CDR3 covers 15 residues. Germline CDR1 and CDR2: SQVTM and ANQGSEA. The TCR comes from a woman aged 45-60 years with glioma. The chain joins TRBV29-1 to TRBJ1-1, with D perhaps TRBD1 (5 bases). Here the sequenced sample was PBMCs, taken from a glioma patient whose treatment included an IDH1 peptide vaccine. CDR3 sequence: CSVESREGLRTEAFF. CDR3 coding DNA: TGCAGCGTCGAGTCCCGGGAGGGGCTGAGGACTGAAGCTTTCTTT.